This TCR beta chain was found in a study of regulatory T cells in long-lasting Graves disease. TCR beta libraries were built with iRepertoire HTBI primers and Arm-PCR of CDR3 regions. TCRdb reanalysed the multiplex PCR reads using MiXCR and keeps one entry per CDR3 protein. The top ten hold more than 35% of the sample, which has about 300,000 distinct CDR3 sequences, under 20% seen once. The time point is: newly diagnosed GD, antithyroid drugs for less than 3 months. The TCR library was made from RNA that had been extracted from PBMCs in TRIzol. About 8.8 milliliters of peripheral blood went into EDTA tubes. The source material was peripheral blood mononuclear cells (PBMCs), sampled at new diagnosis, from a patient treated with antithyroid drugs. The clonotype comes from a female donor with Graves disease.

The CDR3 is CASNRDRVSGNTIYF. In DNA form, the CDR3 reads TGTGCCAGCAATCGGGACAGAGTCTCTGGAAACACCATATATTTT. The chain recombines TRBV2 with TRBJ1-3, with 7 positions matching TRBD1. Germline V lookup: CDR1 SNHLY, CDR2 FYNNEI. After removal of 7 bases from V and 0 bases from J, the junction contained 6 bases not matched to a gene. The CDR3 contains 15 residues. The full variable domain, with the rest looked up from reference TRBV2 and TRBJ1-3, is EPEVTQTPSHQVTQMGQEVILRCVPISNHLYFYWYRQILGQKVEFLVSFYNNEISEKSEIFDDQFSVERPDGSNFTLKIRSTKLEDSAMYFCASNRDRVSGNTIYFGEGSWLTVV.